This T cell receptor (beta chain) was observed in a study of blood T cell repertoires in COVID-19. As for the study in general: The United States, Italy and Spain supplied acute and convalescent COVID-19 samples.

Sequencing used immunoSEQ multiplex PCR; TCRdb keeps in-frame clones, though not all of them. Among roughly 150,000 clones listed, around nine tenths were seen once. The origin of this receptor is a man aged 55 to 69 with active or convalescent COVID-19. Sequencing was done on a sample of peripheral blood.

In DNA, the CDR3 is TGTGCCAGCAGTTTGACTAGCGGGGGGGCCAGAGAGACCCAGTACTTC. It codes for CASSLTSGGARETQYF. The chain links TRBV6-5 to TRBJ2-5; 14 positions agree with TRBD2. Germline CDR1 MNHEY, CDR2 SVGAGI. After removal of 4 bases from V and 4 bases from J, the junction contained 5 bases not matched to a gene. The length of the CDR3 is 16 residues.